A single sample is the source of the 13 T cell receptor beta chains below, sequenced in a study of regulatory T cells in long-lasting Graves disease. To make TCR beta libraries, researchers used iRepertoire HTBI primers and Arm-PCR of CDR3 regions. TCRdb re-derived calls from the multiplex PCR reads in MiXCR, one entry per CDR3 protein. The profile shows fewer than 350,000 distinct CDR3 sequences, under 20% of them singletons. The time point was: newly diagnosed GD, antithyroid drugs for less than 3 months. PBMC-derived RNA was used for the TCR library. Sequenced material: peripheral blood mononuclear cells (PBMCs), taken at new diagnosis, from a patient treated with antithyroid drugs. The receptor source for this set is a female donor with Graves disease.

This clonotype was detected many times. This sequence joins TRBV7-3 and TRBJ2-3; unclear D gene. The germline V gene encodes CDR1 SGHTA and CDR2 FQGTGA. Trimming cost V 2 bases and J 6 bases, with 15 bases left between them. The CDR3 has 15 amino acids. The CDR3 region is CASSLWPGSSDTQYF. CDR3 DNA sequence: TGTGCCAGCAGCTTATGGCCCGGTAGTTCCGATACGCAGTATTTT.

This clonotype was counted a single time. This chain connects TRBV11-1 to TRBJ2-5; 7 nucleotides line up with TRBD2. Germline trimming cut 4 bases from V and 2 bases from J; bases unmatched to any gene: 7. The length of the CDR3 is 15 residues. Germline CDR1 reads SGHAT; CDR2 reads FQDESV (reference sequence). The CDR3 reads CASSSGAGPQETQYF. Here the CDR3 DNA reads TGTGCCAGCAGCTCCGGAGCGGGACCACAAGAGACCCAGTACTTC.

Turning to this clonotype: This may be a read error, as it is one base from a much larger clone. The rearrangement links TRBV10-3 to TRBJ1-4; no clear D gene. CDR3 length: 11 amino acids. Germline CDR1 reads ENHRY; CDR2 reads SYGVKD. The CDR3 sequence is CVIIITRKLFF. CDR3 bases: TGTGTCATCATAATCACCCGAAAACTGTTTTTT.

This clonotype was detected ten times or more. The J gene is TRBJ2-1, the V gene TRBV24-1; 8 bases are shared with TRBD2. CDR1 is KGHDR, CDR2 SFDVKD, per germline. Unmatched junction bases numbered 1, after V lost 2 bases and J lost 8 bases. The length of the CDR3 is 13 residues. CDR3 nucleotide sequence: TGTGCCACCAGTGATTCCGGGGGGGATGAGCAGTTCTTC. Translated, it gives CATSDSGGDEQFF.

This clonotype was seen a single time. A much more abundant neighbour one base away suggests this may be a read error. The rearrangement uses TRBV6-5 and TRBJ2-3; no firm D call. Germline values: CDR1 MNHEY, CDR2 SVGAGI. V gave up 0 bases and J gave up 0 bases, with 10 bases separating them. The CDR3 has 16 amino acids. In DNA form, the CDR3 reads TGTGCCAGCAGTTACTCTCCGAGACTTAGCACAGATACGCAGTATTTT. It yields the protein CASSYSPRLSTDTQYF.

The table lists this clonotype with a few counts. This rearrangement joins TRBV27 to TRBJ2-1; 9 bases match TRBD2. Germline lookup yields CDR1 MNHEY and CDR2 SMNVEV (reference sequence). The CDR3 sequence is 15 residues long. V was pared by 2 bases and J by 7 bases, with 6 bases of the junction left unmatched. CDR3 coding DNA: TGTGCCAGCAGTTTAGCGGGAGGGGGGGGGAATGAGCAGTTCTTC. Protein product: CASSLAGGGGNEQFF.

This clonotype was seen many times. The chain couples TRBV20-1 to TRBJ1-4; D not certain. The CDR3 extends over 13 amino acids. Trimming left V 3 bases short and J 4 bases short, with 9 bases between. Germline V gene data show CDR1 as DFQATT and CDR2 as SNEGSKA (reference sequence). The CDR3 protein is CSASPDLNEKLFF. CDR3 bases: TGCAGTGCTAGTCCCGATCTTAATGAAAAACTGTTTTTT.

The chain joins TRBV9 to TRBJ2-3; no clear D gene. Trimming shortened V by 4 bases and J by 6 bases, and 15 bases separated the two germline ends. There are 14 residues in the CDR3. Germline CDR1 reads SGDLS; CDR2 reads YYNGEE. The DNA of the CDR3 is TGTGCCAGCAGCCCCAGTGGGTTTGGGGATACGCAGTATTTT. As protein: CASSPSGFGDTQYF.

The rearrangement joins TRBV6-1 to TRBJ1-5; 9 bases line up with TRBD1. The V and J ends lost 2 bases and 7 bases, in that order; junction bases with no gene match: 0. The CDR3 is 13 residues long. In germline, CDR1 is MNHNS, CDR2 SASEGT. CDR3 nucleotide sequence: TGTGCCAGCAGTGAAACAGGGGGCCAGCCCCAGCATTTT. Protein: CASSETGGQPQHF.

In this sample, this clonotype turned up many times. V usage is TRBV11-2 and J usage is TRBJ2-1, with a possible D match to TRBD1 (5 bases). The CDR3 is 10 amino acids. In germline, CDR1 is SGHAT, CDR2 FQNNGV. Trimming pared 5 bases from V and 9 bases from J, leaving 5 bases between. CDR3 coding DNA: TGTGCCAGCAGCCAGGGTGAGCAGTTCTTC. Protein sequence: CASSQGEQFF.

This clonotype was seen repeatedly, ten times or more. The chain carries TRBV25-1 and TRBJ2-1; 8 bases fit TRBD2. This CDR3 is built from 16 residues. The junction had 12 bases not matched to a gene; V was cut back by 3 bases and J by 8 bases. The V gene's germline CDR1 is MGHDK and CDR2 SYGVNS. The DNA of the CDR3 is TGTGCCAGCAGTGACATCCGAGGGACTAGGAGGCATGAGCAGTTCTTC. Its translation: CASSDIRGTRRHEQFF.

The V gene is TRBV11-2, the J gene TRBJ2-1, with D tentatively TRBD1 (6 bases). V was trimmed by 4 bases and J by 7 bases, leaving 14 bases between them. The germline V gene encodes CDR1 SGHAT and CDR2 FQNNGV. CDR3 size: 14 residues. The CDR3 DNA is TGTGCCAGCAGCTCCCAACCTACAGGGAATGAGCAGTTCTTC. As protein: CASSSQPTGNEQFF.

V and J are TRBV27 and TRBJ2-7, with 9 bases lining up with TRBD1. V was clipped by 1 base and J by 7 bases; unmatched bases: 14. Germline lookup yields CDR1 MNHEY and CDR2 SMNVEV (reference sequence). The CDR3 contains 17 residues. CDR3 in DNA: TGTGCCAGCAGTTTATTCGCTTTGGGACAGGGAGCGGGTGAGCAGTACTTC. Translating gives CASSLFALGQGAGEQYF.